The 25 T cell receptor beta chains below all came from one sample that was sequenced in a study of T-cell memory formation after mild COVID-19. TCRdb independently ran MiXCR on the 5' RACE reads; one entry per CDR3 protein. This sample has about 140,000 distinct CDR3 sequences, with 14% found just once. Sequenced input: PBMCs or a T cell subset sorted from them (not recorded which). The receptor set was obtained from an adult woman who had mild COVID-19 (a few samples of this study predate the infection). Cell type and time point are not known.

The sample holds a few counts of this clonotype. The chain recombines TRBV7-9 with TRBJ2-1, with D possibly matching TRBD1 (6 bases). The CDR3 covers 12 residues. Germline CDR1 and CDR2: SEHNR and FQNEAQ (reference sequence). V was pared by 4 bases and J by 7 bases, with 8 bases between. The DNA of the CDR3 is TGTGCCAGCAGCTCCGGGACAAATGAGCAGTTCTTC. Translation gives CASSSGTNEQFF.

A few counts support this clonotype. The V and J genes are TRBV13 and TRBJ2-5; possibly TRBD1 or TRBD2 for D (5 bases each). CDR1 is PRHDT, CDR2 FYEKMQ, per germline (reference sequence). This CDR3 has 16 amino acids. The germline V and J ends were trimmed by 5 bases and 4 bases, with 20 bases remaining between them. The CDR3 sequence: CASSLSSGGTRETQYF. Written as DNA, the CDR3 is TGTGCCAGCAGCCTTTCCAGTGGGGGAACACGAGAGACCCAGTACTTC.

This chain's CDR3 is CASSSDRPPQFF. CDR3 coding DNA: TGTGCCAGCAGCTCTGACAGGCCCCCGCAGTTCTTC. This sequence joins TRBV7-8 and TRBJ2-1; TRBD1 might be the D (6 bases). Germline V gene lookup returns CDR1 SGHVS and CDR2 FQNEAQ. The CDR3 extends over 12 amino acids. V lost 4 bases and J lost 12, with 13 bases in between.

This chain connects TRBV9 to TRBJ1-1; perhaps TRBD1 as D (5 bases). The germline CDR1 and CDR2 sequences are SGDLS and YYNGEE. This CDR3 comprises 16 residues. V lost 4 bases to trimming and J lost 4 bases, with 20 bases between them. CDR3 sequence: CASSTLVGRDGTEAFF. CDR3 in DNA: TGTGCCAGCAGCACTCTTGTGGGCAGGGACGGCACTGAAGCTTTCTTT.

In nucleotides, the CDR3 is TGTGCCAGCAGTTCACGACACTACGAGCAGTACTTC. Amino acids: CASSSRHYEQYF. This chain links TRBV27 with TRBJ2-7; D unclear. Trimming took off 4 bases at V and 3 bases at J, with 7 bases between the two ends. CDR3 size: 12 residues. Germline V CDR1 and CDR2: MNHEY, SMNVEV (reference sequence).

The chain uses TRBV24-1 and TRBJ1-2, with D unclear. CDR3 length equals 15 residues. Germline CDR1 reads KGHDR; CDR2 reads SFDVKD. Trimming took 2 bases from V and 1 from J, leaving 10 bases between them. In nucleotides, the CDR3 is TGTGCCACCAGTGATTCAGATAGCGGTAACTATGGCTACACCTTC. This gives the protein CATSDSDSGNYGYTF.

This clonotype has more than one count but fewer than ten. The chain carries TRBV9 and TRBJ2-7; D not certain. V gave up 3 bases and J gave up 2 bases, with 9 bases separating them. The CDR3 has 13 residues. Germline V gene data show CDR1 as SGDLS and CDR2 as YYNGEE. CDR3 bases: TGTGCCAGCAGCGCCGCAGACCCCTACGAGCAGTACTTC. This sequence encodes CASSAADPYEQYF.

The chain carries TRBV4-1 and TRBJ2-5; D unclear. Deletions cut 2 bases from V and 0 bases from J, with 7 bases between. CDR1 and CDR2 (germline): MGHRA, YSYEKL. The CDR3 has 14 amino acids. The CDR3 spells CASSQTSNQETQYF. CDR3 bases: TGCGCCAGCAGCCAAACGTCCAACCAAGAGACCCAGTACTTC.

The rearrangement links TRBV12-3 or TRBV12-4 to TRBJ1-1, with a tentative D call TRBD1 (6 bases). V was clipped by 5 bases and J by 0 bases, with 16 bases between them. The CDR3 length is 16 residues. This CDR3 is CASSKADSTLNTEAFF. CDR3 in DNA: TGTGCCAGCAGTAAAGCGGACAGCACATTGAACACTGAAGCTTTCTTT.

This clonotype showed up just a few times. The rearrangement uses TRBV2 and TRBJ2-7; no firm D call. Trimming took 7 bases from V and 4 from J, leaving 11 bases between them. This CDR3 has 12 amino acids. From germline, CDR1 is SNHLY and CDR2 FYNNEI. The CDR3 spells CASNGNGYEQYF. As DNA, the CDR3 is TGTGCCAGCAACGGCAACGGATACGAGCAGTACTTC.

This clonotype has at least ten counts. V is TRBV12-3 or TRBV12-4 and J is TRBJ2-2; no firm D call. Trimming took off 5 bases at V and 5 bases at J, with 12 bases between the two ends. The length of the CDR3 is 14 residues. The CDR3 loop is CASSPSSSTGELFF. In DNA, the CDR3 is TGTGCCAGCAGTCCGTCGAGTTCTACCGGGGAGCTGTTTTTT.

This clonotype was counted only a few times. J is TRBJ2-7 and V is TRBV20-1; D gene unclear. The germline V and J ends were trimmed by 3 bases and 2 bases, with 8 bases remaining between them. Per germline, CDR1 DFQATT and CDR2 SNEGSKA (reference sequence). CDR3 length equals 12 residues. The CDR3 is CSASLGTYEQYF. Written as DNA, the CDR3 is TGCAGTGCTAGTTTAGGGACCTACGAGCAGTACTTC.

At least ten counts were recorded for this clonotype. The V and J genes are TRBV10-3 and TRBJ1-2, with D possibly matching TRBD1 (5 bases). CDR1 is ENHRY and CDR2 is SYGVKD in the germline V gene. V dropped 8 bases and J dropped 4 bases, with 14 bases sitting between them. The CDR3 loop spans 13 amino acids. CDR3 nucleotides: TGTGCCATCCTTGGCGGGGGAACCTATGGCTACACCTTC. This codes for CAILGGGTYGYTF.

In its sample, this clonotype was seen a few times. This rearrangement joins TRBV29-1 to TRBJ2-7, with TRBD1 matching 8 bases. The CDR3 has 13 residues. Germline V gives CDR1 SQVTM, CDR2 ANQGSEA. Trimming at V came to 7 bases and at J to 0 bases, leaving 5 bases not matched to a gene. The CDR3 coding sequence is TGCAGCGCCTGGACAGGGAGCTCCTACGAGCAGTACTTC. Translation: CSAWTGSSYEQYF.

This clonotype was counted a few times. The J gene is TRBJ1-1, the V gene TRBV18, with 8 bases aligning to TRBD1. The junction had 4 bases not matched to a gene; V was cut back by 9 bases and J by 1 base. Germline CDR1 reads KGHSH; CDR2 reads LQKENI. CDR3 length: 13 residues. In DNA form, the CDR3 reads TGTGCCAGTGCGACAGGGGCGAACACTGAAGCTTTCTTT. Amino acid sequence: CASATGANTEAFF. Drawing the rest from reference TRBV18 and TRBJ1-1, the complete variable domain is NAGVMQNPRHLVRRRGQEARLRCSPMKGHSHVYWYRQLPEEGLKFMVYLQKENIIDESGMPKERFSAEFPKEGPSILRIQQVVRGDSAAYFCASATGANTEAFFGQGTRLTVV.

V usage is TRBV7-9 and J usage is TRBJ2-2; the D gene is possibly TRBD2 (6 bases). The CDR3 contains 17 residues. V dropped 3 bases and J dropped 0 bases, with 14 bases sitting between them. Germline CDR1 reads SEHNR; CDR2 reads FQNEAQ (reference sequence). CDR3 sequence reads: CASSFGLSDTNTGELFF. DNA of the CDR3: TGTGCCAGCAGCTTCGGACTATCGGACACGAACACCGGGGAGCTGTTTTTT.

In nucleotides, the CDR3 is TGTGCCAGCAGCTTAGCGTTGGGAAAACTGTTTTTT. Its translation: CASSLALGKLFF. This chain joins TRBV7-9 and TRBJ1-4, with D unresolved. V lost 0 bases to trimming and J lost 10 bases, with 6 bases between them. This CDR3 spans 12 amino acids. In germline, CDR1 is SEHNR, CDR2 FQNEAQ (reference sequence).

The rearrangement uses TRBV27 and TRBJ2-7; the D call may be TRBD1 or TRBD2 (5 bases each). The CDR3 consists of 15 residues. Germline CDR1 and CDR2: MNHEY and SMNVEV (reference sequence). The V end was cut by 5 bases, the J end by 0 bases, with 14 bases between. The DNA of the CDR3 is TGTGCCAGCAGTACCCCCCGGGGCGGCTCCTACGAGCAGTACTTC. Translated, it gives CASSTPRGGSYEQYF.

This clonotype came up a few times. CDR3 coding DNA: TGTGCCAGCGGAACGACGGAGCTCCGGGGCTACACCTTC. It translates to CASGTTELRGYTF. This rearrangement joins TRBV6-5 to TRBJ1-2, with D uncertain. The CDR3 totals 13 residues. Germline CDR1 reads MNHEY; CDR2 reads SVGAGI. The V and J ends lost 8 bases and 8 bases respectively, with 18 bases between them.

The V gene is TRBV18, the J gene TRBJ2-7; tentatively, D is TRBD1 or TRBD2 (6 bases each). Trimming left V 3 bases short and J 2 bases short, with 14 bases between. The CDR3 is made up of 15 amino acids. The V gene's germline CDR1 is KGHSH and CDR2 LQKENI. The CDR3 DNA reads TGTGCCAGCTCACCTAGGGGGGAGTCTCCCTACGAGCAGTACTTC. Translating it yields CASSPRGESPYEQYF.

This clonotype appeared many times. The chain joins TRBV20-1 to TRBJ2-3, with 9 bases aligning to TRBD2. V lost 0 bases to trimming and J lost 0 bases; unmatched junction nucleotides: 1. This CDR3 contains 15 residues. Germline V lookup: CDR1 DFQATT, CDR2 SNEGSKA (reference sequence). The CDR3 nucleotides read TGCAGTGCTAGAGACCTAGCGGGGAGCACAGATACGCAGTATTTT. It specifies CSARDLAGSTDTQYF.

J is TRBJ2-3 and V is TRBV27; tentative D call: TRBD1 (5 bases). The germline V gene encodes CDR1 MNHEY and CDR2 SMNVEV (reference sequence). V lost 2 bases to trimming and J lost 2 bases, with 14 bases between them. The CDR3 sequence is 16 residues long. Here the CDR3 reads CASSLIPPGLTDTQYF. DNA of the CDR3: TGTGCCAGCAGTTTAATTCCGCCAGGGCTCACAGATACGCAGTATTTT.

This clonotype came up many times. The rearrangement joins TRBV7-9 to TRBJ2-3; 7 positions match TRBD2. Trimming cost V 0 bases and J 1 base; bases outside gene matches: 4. CDR1 is SEHNR and CDR2 is FQNEAQ in the germline V gene (reference sequence). This CDR3 is built from 16 residues. CDR3 loop: CASSLAPSGGTDTQYF. The CDR3 region has the DNA TGTGCCAGCAGCTTAGCGCCCAGCGGGGGCACAGATACGCAGTATTTT. The full variable domain, completed using reference TRBV7-9 and TRBJ2-3, is DTGVSQNPRHKITKRGQNVTFRCDPISEHNRLYWYRQTLGQGPEFLTYFQNEAQLEKSRLLSDRFSAERPKGSFSTLEIQRTEQGDSAMYLCASSLAPSGGTDTQYFGPGTRLTVL.

This clonotype has at least ten counts. This chain joins TRBV6-5 and TRBJ1-1, with a weak D call TRBD1 (5 bases). The V and J ends lost 7 bases and 0 bases respectively, with 9 bases between them. The CDR3 covers 13 residues. Germline-derived CDR1 and CDR2 are MNHEY and SVGAGI. The CDR3 loop reads CASTRGMNTEAFF. In DNA form, the CDR3 reads TGTGCCAGCACGCGGGGCATGAACACTGAAGCTTTCTTT.

This chain joins TRBV3-1 and TRBJ2-1; weak D call: TRBD2 (5 bases). V was pared by 0 bases and J by 5 bases, with 11 bases between. Germline V gene lookup returns CDR1 LGHDT and CDR2 YNNKEL (reference sequence). The CDR3 has 15 residues. The CDR3: CASSQDASFDNEQFF. The CDR3 DNA is TGTGCCAGCAGCCAAGACGCTAGCTTCGACAATGAGCAGTTCTTC.